Listed here are 5 T cell receptor beta chains from one sample, sequenced in a study of CD8+CD57+ T cells in acquired aplastic anemia (dated by TCRdb to 2016 to 2019). This sample was sequenced with an Illumina HiSeq 2000. Genomic DNA was used as template for profiling of TCR beta VDJ combinations and CDR3 sequences. TCRdb trimmed public reads at Q25 via fastp, called clones via MiXCR and kept in-frame beta chains. All rows with the same CDR3 protein become a single entry with the most common DNA and genes. Present in this sample are approximately 100,000 distinct CDR3 sequences, roughly 70% of which were seen just once. More than 55% of the sample belongs to the ten largest clones. Expansion of CD8+CD57+ cells had been shown by flow cytometry in the patients chosen for sequencing. Sequenced input: sorted CD4+, CD8+, or CD8+CD57+ T cells (not recorded which) from PBMCs. These receptors all stem from a human donor with aplastic anemia.

This rearrangement joins TRBV2 to TRBJ1-4, with a weak D call TRBD1 (5 bases). V was shortened by 0 bases and J by 1 base, with 15 bases between the two germline ends. Germline CDR1 and CDR2: SNHLY and FYNNEI. The CDR3 is made up of 18 amino acids. This CDR3 reads CASSEALQGLGTNEKLFF. CDR3 in DNA: TGTGCCAGCAGTGAAGCGCTTCAGGGACTCGGAACTAATGAAAAACTGTTTTTT.

The rearrangement uses TRBV20-1 and TRBJ2-3; a weak D match, TRBD2 (6 bases). This CDR3 is 14 amino acids long. The germline gives CDR1 DFQATT, CDR2 SNEGSKA (reference sequence). V was cut by 3 bases and J by 2 bases, with 12 bases left in between. The CDR3 region has the DNA TGCAGTGCTAGCTACGGGAGTAACACAGATACGCAGTATTTT. Its translation: CSASYGSNTDTQYF.

The J gene is TRBJ2-3, the V gene TRBV20-1; TRBD2 agrees at 10 bases. The trim removed 6 bases at V and 4 bases at J, leaving 4 bases unmatched. Germline CDR1 reads DFQATT; CDR2 reads SNEGSKA (reference sequence). CDR3 size: 13 residues. The DNA for the CDR3 is TGCAGTGCCAAGCGGGGGGGTGCAGATACGCAGTATTTT. The encoded protein is CSAKRGGADTQYF.

V gene TRBV5-5 combines with J gene TRBJ1-2; TRBD1 is a possible D gene (6 bases). V was cut by 0 bases and J by 3 bases, with 9 bases left in between. This CDR3 is built from 14 residues. Germline lookup yields CDR1 SGHKS and CDR2 YYEKEE (reference sequence). The CDR3 loop reads CASSLGQGHYGYTF. The DNA of the CDR3 is TGTGCCAGCAGCTTGGGCCAGGGGCACTATGGCTACACCTTC.

The chain has TRBV19 and TRBJ1-3, with D maybe TRBD1 (5 bases). The CDR3 contains 13 residues. Germline CDR1 is LNHDA and CDR2 is SQIVND (reference sequence). V lost 7 bases and J lost 8, with 15 bases in between. This CDR3 reads CASTHRGADTIYF. CDR3 nucleotide sequence: TGTGCCAGTACCCATAGGGGAGCGGACACCATATATTTT.